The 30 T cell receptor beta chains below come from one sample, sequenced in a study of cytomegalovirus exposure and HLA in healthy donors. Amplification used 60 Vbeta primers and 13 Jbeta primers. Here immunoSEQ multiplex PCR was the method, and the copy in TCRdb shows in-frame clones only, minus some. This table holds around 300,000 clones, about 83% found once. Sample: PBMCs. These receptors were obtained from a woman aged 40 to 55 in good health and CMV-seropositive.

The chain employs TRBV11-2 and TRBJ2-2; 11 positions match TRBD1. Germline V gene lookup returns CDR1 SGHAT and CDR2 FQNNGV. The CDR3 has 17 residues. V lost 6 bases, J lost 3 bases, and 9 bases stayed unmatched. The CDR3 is CASSHGTGGTYTGELFF. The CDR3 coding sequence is TGTGCCAGCAGTCACGGGACAGGGGGAACTTACACCGGGGAGCTGTTTTTT.

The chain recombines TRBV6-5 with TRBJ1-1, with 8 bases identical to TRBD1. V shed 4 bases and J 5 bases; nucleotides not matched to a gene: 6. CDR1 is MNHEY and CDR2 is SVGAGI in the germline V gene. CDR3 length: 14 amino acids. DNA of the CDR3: TGTGCCAGCAGTTTTAACAGGGGGTGGACTGAAGCTTTCTTT. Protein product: CASSFNRGWTEAFF.

This CDR3 is CAISGETGGGYTF. The DNA of the CDR3 is TGTGCCATCAGTGGTGAGACAGGGGGCGGCTACACCTTC. The chain is built from TRBV10-3 and TRBJ1-2; 10 bases are shared with TRBD1. Per the germline V gene, CDR1 is ENHRY and CDR2 is SYGVKD. The CDR3 spans 13 residues. With V trimmed by 4 bases and J by 8 bases, 4 bases remained unmatched.

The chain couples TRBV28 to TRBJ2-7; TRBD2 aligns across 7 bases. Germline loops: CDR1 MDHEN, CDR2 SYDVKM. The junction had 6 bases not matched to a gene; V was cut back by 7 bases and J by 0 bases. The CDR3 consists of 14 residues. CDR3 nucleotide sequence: TGTGCCAGCACATGGGGGGGATCCTCCTACGAGCAGTACTTC. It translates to CASTWGGSSYEQYF.

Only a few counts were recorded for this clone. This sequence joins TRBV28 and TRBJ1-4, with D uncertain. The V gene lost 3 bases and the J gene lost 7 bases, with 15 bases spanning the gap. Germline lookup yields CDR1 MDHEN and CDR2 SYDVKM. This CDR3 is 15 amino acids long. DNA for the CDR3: TGTGCCAGCAGTTTGGGGAGTCAGTTCCGTGAAAAACTGTTTTTT. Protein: CASSLGSQFREKLFF. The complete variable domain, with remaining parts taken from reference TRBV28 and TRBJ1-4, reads DVKVTQSSRYLVKRTGEKVFLECVQDMDHENMFWYRQDPGLGLRLIYFSYDVKMKEKGDIPEGYSVSREKKERFSLILESASTNQTSMYLCASSLGSQFREKLFFGSGTQLSVL.

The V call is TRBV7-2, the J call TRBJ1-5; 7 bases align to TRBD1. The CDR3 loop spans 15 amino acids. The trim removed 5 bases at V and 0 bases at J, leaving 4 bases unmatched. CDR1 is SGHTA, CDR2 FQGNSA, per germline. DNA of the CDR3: TGTGCCAGCAGCCCACAGGGGATTAGCAATCAGCCCCAGCATTTT. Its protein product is CASSPQGISNQPQHF.

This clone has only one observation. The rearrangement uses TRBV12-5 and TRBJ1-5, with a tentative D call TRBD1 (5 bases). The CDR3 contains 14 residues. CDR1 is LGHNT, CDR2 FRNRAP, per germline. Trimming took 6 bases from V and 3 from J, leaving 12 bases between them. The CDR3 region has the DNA TGTGCTAGTGGATTAGACAGTCTCAATCAGCCCCAGCATTTT. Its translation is CASGLDSLNQPQHF.

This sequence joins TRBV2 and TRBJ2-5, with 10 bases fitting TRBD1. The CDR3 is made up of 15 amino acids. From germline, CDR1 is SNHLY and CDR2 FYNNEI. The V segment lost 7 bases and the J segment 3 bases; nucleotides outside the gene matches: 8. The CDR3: CASNPMGQGKETQYF. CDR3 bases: TGTGCCAGCAATCCAATGGGACAGGGGAAAGAGACCCAGTACTTC.

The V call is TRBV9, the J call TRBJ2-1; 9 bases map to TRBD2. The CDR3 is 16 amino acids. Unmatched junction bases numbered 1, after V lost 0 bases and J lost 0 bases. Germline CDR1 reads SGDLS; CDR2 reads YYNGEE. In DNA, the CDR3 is TGTGCCAGCAGCGTAGGTAGCGGGAGCTCCTACAATGAGCAGTTCTTC. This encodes CASSVGSGSSYNEQFF.

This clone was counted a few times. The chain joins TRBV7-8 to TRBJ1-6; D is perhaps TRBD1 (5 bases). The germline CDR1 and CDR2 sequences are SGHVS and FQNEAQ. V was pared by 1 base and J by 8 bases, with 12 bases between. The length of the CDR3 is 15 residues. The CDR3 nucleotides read TGTGCCAGCAGCTTAGAACGGGGGAGGGATTCACCCCTCCACTTT. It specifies CASSLERGRDSPLHF.

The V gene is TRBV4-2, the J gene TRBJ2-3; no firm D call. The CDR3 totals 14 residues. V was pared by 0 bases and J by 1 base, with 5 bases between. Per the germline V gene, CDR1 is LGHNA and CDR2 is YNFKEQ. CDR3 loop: CASSQEPGTDTQYF. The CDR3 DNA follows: TGTGCCAGCAGCCAAGAGCCGGGCACAGATACGCAGTATTTT.

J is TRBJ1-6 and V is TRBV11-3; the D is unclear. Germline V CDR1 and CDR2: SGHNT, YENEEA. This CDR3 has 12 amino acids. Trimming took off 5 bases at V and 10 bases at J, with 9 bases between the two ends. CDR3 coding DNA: TGTGCCAGCAGCGTGACAAGGTCACCCCTCCACTTT. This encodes CASSVTRSPLHF.

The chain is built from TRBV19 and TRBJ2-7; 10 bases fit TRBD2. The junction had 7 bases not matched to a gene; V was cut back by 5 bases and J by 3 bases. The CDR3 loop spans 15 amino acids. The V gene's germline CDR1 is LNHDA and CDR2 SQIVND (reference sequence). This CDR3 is CASSAPLAGVYEQYF. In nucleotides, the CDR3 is TGTGCCAGTAGTGCCCCTCTAGCGGGAGTCTACGAGCAGTACTTC.

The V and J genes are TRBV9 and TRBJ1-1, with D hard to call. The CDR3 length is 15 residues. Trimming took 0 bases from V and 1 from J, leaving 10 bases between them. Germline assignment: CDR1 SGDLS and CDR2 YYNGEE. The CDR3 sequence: CASSVGGLQNTEAFF. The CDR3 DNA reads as TGTGCCAGCAGCGTAGGAGGGCTTCAGAACACTGAAGCTTTCTTT.

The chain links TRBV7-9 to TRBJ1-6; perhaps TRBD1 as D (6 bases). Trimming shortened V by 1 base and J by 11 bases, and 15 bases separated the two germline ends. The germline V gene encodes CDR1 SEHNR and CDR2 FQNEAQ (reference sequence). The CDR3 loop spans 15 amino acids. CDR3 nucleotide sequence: TGTGCCAGCAGCTTAGTAGCAGGGGTCGTCACACCCCTCCACTTT. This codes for CASSLVAGVVTPLHF.

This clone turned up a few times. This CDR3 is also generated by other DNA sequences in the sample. The DNA for the CDR3 is TGTGCCAGCAGCCTAGGATTCGGGGAGCAGTTCTTC. This sequence encodes CASSLGFGEQFF. The chain recombines TRBV5-4 with TRBJ2-1; D unclear. Between the trimmed V and J ends, which lost 4 bases and 10 bases, there was a span of 12 bases. The germline V gene encodes CDR1 SGHNT and CDR2 YYREEE (reference sequence). The CDR3 has 12 residues.

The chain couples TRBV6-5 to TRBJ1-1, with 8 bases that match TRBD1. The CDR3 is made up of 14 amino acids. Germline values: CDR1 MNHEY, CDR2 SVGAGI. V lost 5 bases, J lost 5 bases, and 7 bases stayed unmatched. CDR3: CASSLTGGRTEAFF. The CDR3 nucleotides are TGTGCCAGCAGTCTTACAGGGGGAAGAACTGAAGCTTTCTTT.

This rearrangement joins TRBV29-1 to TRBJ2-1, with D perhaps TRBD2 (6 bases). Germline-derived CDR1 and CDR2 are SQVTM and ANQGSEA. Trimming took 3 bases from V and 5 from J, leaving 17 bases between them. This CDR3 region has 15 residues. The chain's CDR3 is CSVEGGEEGHNEQFF. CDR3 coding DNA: TGCAGCGTTGAGGGGGGTGAGGAGGGACACAATGAGCAGTTCTTC.

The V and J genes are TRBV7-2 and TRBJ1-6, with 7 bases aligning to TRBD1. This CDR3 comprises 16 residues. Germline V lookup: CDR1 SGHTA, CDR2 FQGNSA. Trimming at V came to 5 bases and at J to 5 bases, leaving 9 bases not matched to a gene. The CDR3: CASSHDQTGNNSPLHF. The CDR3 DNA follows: TGTGCCAGCAGCCATGACCAGACAGGGAATAATTCACCCCTCCACTTT.

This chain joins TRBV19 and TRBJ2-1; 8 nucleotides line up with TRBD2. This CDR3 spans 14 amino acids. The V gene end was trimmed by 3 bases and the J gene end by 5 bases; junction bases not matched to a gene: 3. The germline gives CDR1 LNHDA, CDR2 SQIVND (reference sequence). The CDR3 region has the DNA TGTGCCAGTAGTATGGGACTAGTGAACAATGAGCAGTTCTTC. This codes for CASSMGLVNNEQFF.

This chain's CDR3 is CASSLIGDTQYF. In DNA form, the CDR3 reads TGTGCCAGCAGTTTAATCGGTGATACGCAGTATTTT. The chain is built from TRBV27 and TRBJ2-3; D gene unclear. Germline assignment: CDR1 MNHEY and CDR2 SMNVEV (reference sequence). The CDR3 is 12 amino acids. Trimming stripped 2 bases from V and 6 bases from J, with 6 bases between.

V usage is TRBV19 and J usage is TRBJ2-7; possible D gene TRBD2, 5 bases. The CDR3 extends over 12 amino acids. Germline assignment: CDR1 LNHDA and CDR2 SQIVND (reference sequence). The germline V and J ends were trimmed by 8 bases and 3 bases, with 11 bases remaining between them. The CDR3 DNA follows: TGTGCCAGTGGGGTCGGGGACTACGAGCAGTACTTC. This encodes CASGVGDYEQYF.

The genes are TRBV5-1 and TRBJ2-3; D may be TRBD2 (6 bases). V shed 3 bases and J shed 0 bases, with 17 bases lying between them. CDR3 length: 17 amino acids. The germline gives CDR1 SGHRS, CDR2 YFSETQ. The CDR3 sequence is CASSWDETRTSTDTQYF. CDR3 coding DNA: TGCGCCAGCAGCTGGGACGAGACTAGGACTAGCACAGATACGCAGTATTTT. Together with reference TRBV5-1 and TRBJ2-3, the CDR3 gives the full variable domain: KAGVTQTPRYLIKTRGQQVTLSCSPISGHRSVSWYQQTPGQGLQFLFEYFSETQRNKGNFPGRFSGRQFSNSRSEMNVSTLELGDSALYLCASSWDETRTSTDTQYFGPGTRLTVL.

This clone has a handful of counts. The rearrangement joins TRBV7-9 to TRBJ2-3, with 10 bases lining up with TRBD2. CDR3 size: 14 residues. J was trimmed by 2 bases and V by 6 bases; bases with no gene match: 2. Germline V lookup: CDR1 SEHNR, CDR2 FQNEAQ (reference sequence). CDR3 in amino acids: CASSTSGNTDTQYF. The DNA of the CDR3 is TGTGCCAGCAGTACTAGCGGGAACACAGATACGCAGTATTTT.

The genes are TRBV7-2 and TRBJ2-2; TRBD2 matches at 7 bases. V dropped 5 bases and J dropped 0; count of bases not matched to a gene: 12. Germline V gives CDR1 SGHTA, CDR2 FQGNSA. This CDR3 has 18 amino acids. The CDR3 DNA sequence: TGTGCCAGCAGCCGTCTAGCGGTAGGAGGGACGAACACCGGGGAGCTGTTTTTT. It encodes CASSRLAVGGTNTGELFF.

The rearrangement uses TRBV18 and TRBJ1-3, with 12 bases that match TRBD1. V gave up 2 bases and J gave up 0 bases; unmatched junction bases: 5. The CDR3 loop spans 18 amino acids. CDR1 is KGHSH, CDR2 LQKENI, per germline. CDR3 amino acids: CASSPFGTGGASGNTIYF. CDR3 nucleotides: TGTGCCAGCTCACCATTCGGGACAGGGGGCGCCTCTGGAAACACCATATATTTT.

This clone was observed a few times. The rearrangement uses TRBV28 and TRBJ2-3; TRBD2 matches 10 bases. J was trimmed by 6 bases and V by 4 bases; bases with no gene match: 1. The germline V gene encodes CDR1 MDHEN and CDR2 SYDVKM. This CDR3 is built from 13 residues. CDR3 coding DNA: TGTGCCAGCAGTTATAGCGGGAGGGATACGCAGTATTTT. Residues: CASSYSGRDTQYF.

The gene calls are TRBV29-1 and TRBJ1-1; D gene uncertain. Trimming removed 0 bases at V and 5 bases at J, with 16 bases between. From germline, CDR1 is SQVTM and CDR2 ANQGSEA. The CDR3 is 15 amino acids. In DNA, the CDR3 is TGCAGCGTTGAAGATATCGCGGGAATTGGGACTGAAGCTTTCTTT. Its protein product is CSVEDIAGIGTEAFF. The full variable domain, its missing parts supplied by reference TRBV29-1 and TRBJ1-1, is SAVISQKPSRDICQRGTSLTIQCQVDSQVTMMFWYRQQPGQSLTLIATANQGSEATYESGFVIDKFPISRPNLTFSTLTVSNMSPEDSSIYLCSVEDIAGIGTEAFFGQGTRLTVV.

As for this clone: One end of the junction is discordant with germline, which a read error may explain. The CDR3 DNA sequence: TGTTCCAGCAGCTTAGCGGACAGGGAAGTTAACTATGGCTACACCTTC. Translated: CSSSLADREVNYGYTF. The chain employs TRBV7-9 and TRBJ1-2; 8 positions match TRBD1. Looked up from germline, CDR1 is SEHNR and CDR2 is FQNEAQ (reference sequence). The CDR3 extends over 16 amino acids. The full variable domain, completed using reference TRBV7-9 and TRBJ1-2, is DTGVSQNPRHKITKRGQNVTFRCDPISEHNRLYWYRQTLGQGPEFLTYFQNEAQLEKSRLLSDRFSAERPKGSFSTLEIQRTEQGDSAMYLCSSSLADREVNYGYTFGSGTRLTVV.

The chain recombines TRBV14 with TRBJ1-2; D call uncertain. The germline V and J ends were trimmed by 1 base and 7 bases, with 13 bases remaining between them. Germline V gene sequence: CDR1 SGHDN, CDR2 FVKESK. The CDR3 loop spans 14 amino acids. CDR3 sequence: CASSQGISGGGYTF. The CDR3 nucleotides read TGTGCCAGCAGCCAAGGGATATCGGGAGGTGGCTACACCTTC.